Listed below are T cell receptor beta chains from one sample, sequenced in a study of cytomegalovirus exposure and HLA in healthy donors. The protocol was immunoSEQ multiplex PCR, while the TCRdb copy is restricted to in-frame clones and leaves out a portion. The sample carries roughly 150,000 clones, around 63% recorded once. What was sequenced was PBMCs. These receptor sequences come from a human donor in good health. Both conserved end residues are part of each CDR3. Each record gives: J gene, clone size, V gene, CDR3 protein. Rows may omit the clone size; those that give it use once, few, many or a size class.

J: TRBJ2-1
size: .
V: TRBV7-3
CDR3: CASSLMVAVRDEQFF

J: TRBJ2-7
size: .
V: TRBV15
CDR3: CATSSRESFNEQYF

J: TRBJ2-7
size: few
V: TRBV5-1
CDR3: CASSLADRLYEQYF

J: TRBJ2-5
size: .
V: TRBV18
CDR3: CASSPQQGYQETQYF

J: TRBJ1-1
size: .
V: TRBV29-1
CDR3: CSVVRGSTEAFF

J: TRBJ2-3
size: .
V: TRBV5-6
CDR3: CASSLFLADDTQYF

J: TRBJ2-1
size: few
V: TRBV10-3
CDR3: CAISSLHSQFQFF

J: TRBJ1-2
size: .
V: TRBV5-4
CDR3: CASSPGTGGPYGYTF

J: TRBJ2-5
size: .
V: TRBV10-3
CDR3: CAISVSSGSKETQYF

J: TRBJ2-7
size: .
V: TRBV4-2
CDR3: CASSQDLRIYEQYF